These T cell receptor beta chains were read from a single sample in a study of CD8+ T cells in alopecia areata. Sequenced by immunoSEQ multiplex PCR; TCRdb stores in-frame clones only, minus some. The data contain 200,000 or so clones, 58% of them singletons. The sample here was CD4+ T cells sorted from blood, taken at week 24, from a patient treated with tofacitinib. These receptors were collected from a human donor with alopecia areata. The conserved cysteine and the conserved F or W are not part of the CDR3 here. The D gene is left open where the match is weak. Not all rows give a size; the values are once, few, many and, for expanded clones, a class.

d_gene	v_gene	abundance	j_gene	CDR3aa
.	TRBV30	.	TRBJ2-2	AWTLFGELF
.	TRBV14	.	TRBJ1-2	ASSQSRHGYT
.	TRBV18	.	TRBJ1-1	ASSPPGEPEAF
TRBD1	TRBV6-1	.	TRBJ1-2	ASSGRQGNYGYT
.	TRBV2	.	TRBJ2-2	ASNRREHTGELF
.	TRBV25-1	few	TRBJ2-2	ASSESFQELF
TRBD1	TRBV5-4	.	TRBJ1-5	ASSPMGGQSNQPQH
TRBD1	TRBV5-1	.	TRBJ1-2	ASSPGQDYGYT
TRBD1	TRBV7-2	.	TRBJ2-7	ASSLADRGTYEQY
.	TRBV7-2	once	TRBJ1-1	ASSLRLGGTEAF
.	TRBV30	.	TRBJ2-7	AWSTTEGISYEQY
.	TRBV29-1	.	TRBJ1-5	SVIEGNQPQH
TRBD2	TRBV2	.	TRBJ2-7	ASSASQGLAGAREQY
.	TRBV5-1	.	TRBJ1-1	ASSLELSGESF
.	TRBV7-2	.	TRBJ2-1	ASSPRGGAGSNEQF
.	TRBV2	.	TRBJ2-5	ASLMEETQY
TRBD1	TRBV9	.	TRBJ1-2	ASSEGTGVGYT
.	TRBV7-2	.	TRBJ2-7	ASSLVASSVYEQY
.	TRBV30	.	TRBJ2-3	AWSLGTSTDTQY
.	TRBV5-6	.	TRBJ2-3	ASSFRAGSTDTQY